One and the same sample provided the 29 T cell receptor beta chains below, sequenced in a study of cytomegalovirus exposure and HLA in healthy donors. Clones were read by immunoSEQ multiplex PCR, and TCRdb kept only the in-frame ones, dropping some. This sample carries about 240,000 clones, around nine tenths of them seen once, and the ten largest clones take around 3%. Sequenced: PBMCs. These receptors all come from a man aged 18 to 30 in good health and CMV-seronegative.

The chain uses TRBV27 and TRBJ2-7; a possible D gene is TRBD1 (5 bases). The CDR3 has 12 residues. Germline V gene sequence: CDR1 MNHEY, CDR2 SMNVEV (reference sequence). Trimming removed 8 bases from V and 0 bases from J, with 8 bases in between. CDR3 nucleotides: TGTGCCAGCTGGGGCAACTCCTACGAGCAGTACTTC. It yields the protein CASWGNSYEQYF.

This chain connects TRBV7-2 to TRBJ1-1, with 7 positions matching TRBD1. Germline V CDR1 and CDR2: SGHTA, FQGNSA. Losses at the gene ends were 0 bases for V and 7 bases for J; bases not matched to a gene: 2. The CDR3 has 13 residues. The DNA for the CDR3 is TGTGCCAGCAGCTTAGCGTGGACAGGTGAAGCTTTCTTT. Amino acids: CASSLAWTGEAFF.

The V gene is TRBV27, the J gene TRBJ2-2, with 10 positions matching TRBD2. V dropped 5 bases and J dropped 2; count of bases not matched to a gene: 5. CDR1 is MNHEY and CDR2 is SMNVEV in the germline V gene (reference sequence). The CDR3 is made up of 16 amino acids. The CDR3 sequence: CASSLSGRANTGELFF. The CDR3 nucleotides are TGTGCCAGCAGTCTAAGCGGGAGGGCCAACACCGGGGAGCTGTTTTTT.

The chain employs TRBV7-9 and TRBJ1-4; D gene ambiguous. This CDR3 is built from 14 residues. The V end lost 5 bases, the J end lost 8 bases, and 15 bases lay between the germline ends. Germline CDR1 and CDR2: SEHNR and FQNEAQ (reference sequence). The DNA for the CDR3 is TGTGCCAGCAGCCACGAGGGCGGTTGGGAAAAACTGTTTTTT. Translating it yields CASSHEGGWEKLFF.

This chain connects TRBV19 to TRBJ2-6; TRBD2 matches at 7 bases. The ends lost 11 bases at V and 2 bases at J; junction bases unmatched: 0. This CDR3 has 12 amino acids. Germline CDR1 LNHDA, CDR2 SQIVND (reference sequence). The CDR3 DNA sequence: TGTGCCGGGAGGGCTGGGGCCAACGTCCTGACTTTC. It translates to CAGRAGANVLTF. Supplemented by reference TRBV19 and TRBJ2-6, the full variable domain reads DGGITQSPKYLFRKEGQNVTLSCEQNLNHDAMYWYRQDPGQGLRLIYYSQIVNDFQKGDIAEGYSVSREKKESFPLTVTSAQKNPTAFYLCAGRAGANVLTFGAGSRLTVL.

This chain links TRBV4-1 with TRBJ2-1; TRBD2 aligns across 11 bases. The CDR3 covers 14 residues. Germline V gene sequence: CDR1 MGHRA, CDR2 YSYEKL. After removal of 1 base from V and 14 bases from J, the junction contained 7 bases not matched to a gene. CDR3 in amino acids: CASSQVLAGGPKFF. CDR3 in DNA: TGCGCCAGCAGCCAAGTATTAGCGGGGGGGCCGAAGTTCTTC.

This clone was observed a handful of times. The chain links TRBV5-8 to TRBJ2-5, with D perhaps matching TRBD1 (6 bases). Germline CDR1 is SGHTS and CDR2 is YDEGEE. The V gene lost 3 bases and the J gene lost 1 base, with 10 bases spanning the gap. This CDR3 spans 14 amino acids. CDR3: CASSSPQGQETQYF. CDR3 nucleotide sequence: TGTGCCAGCAGCTCCCCACAGGGCCAAGAGACCCAGTACTTC. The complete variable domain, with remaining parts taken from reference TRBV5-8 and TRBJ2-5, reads EAGVTQSPTHLIKTRGQQATLRCSPISGHTSVYWYQQALGLGLQFLLWYDEGEERNRGNFPPRFSGRQFPNYSSELNVNALELEDSALYLCASSSPQGQETQYFGPGTRLLVL.

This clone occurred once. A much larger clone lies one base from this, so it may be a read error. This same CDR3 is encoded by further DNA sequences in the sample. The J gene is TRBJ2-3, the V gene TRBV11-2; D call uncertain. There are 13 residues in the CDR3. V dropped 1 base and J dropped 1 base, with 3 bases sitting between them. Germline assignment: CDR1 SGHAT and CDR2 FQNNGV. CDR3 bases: TGTGCCAGCAGCTTAGGCGGCACAGATACGCAGTATTTT. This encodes CASSLGGTDTQYF.

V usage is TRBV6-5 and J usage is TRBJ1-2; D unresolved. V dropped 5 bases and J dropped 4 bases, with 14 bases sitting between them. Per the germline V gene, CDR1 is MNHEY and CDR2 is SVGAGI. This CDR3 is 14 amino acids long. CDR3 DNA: TGTGCCAGCAGTGAGTCAATCAGAGGCTATGGCTACACCTTC. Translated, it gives CASSESIRGYGYTF.

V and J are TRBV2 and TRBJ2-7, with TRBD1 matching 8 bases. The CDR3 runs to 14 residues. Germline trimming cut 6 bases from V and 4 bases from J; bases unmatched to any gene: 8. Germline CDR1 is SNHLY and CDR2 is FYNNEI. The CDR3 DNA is TGTGCCAGCAGAGGACAGGGAAAGCGGTACGAGCAGTACTTC. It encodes CASRGQGKRYEQYF.

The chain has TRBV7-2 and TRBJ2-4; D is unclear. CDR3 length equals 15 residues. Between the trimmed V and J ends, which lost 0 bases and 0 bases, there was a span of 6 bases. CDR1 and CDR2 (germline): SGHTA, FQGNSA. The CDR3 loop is CASSLAAVAKNIQYF. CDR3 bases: TGTGCCAGCAGCTTAGCGGCCGTAGCCAAAAACATTCAGTACTTC.

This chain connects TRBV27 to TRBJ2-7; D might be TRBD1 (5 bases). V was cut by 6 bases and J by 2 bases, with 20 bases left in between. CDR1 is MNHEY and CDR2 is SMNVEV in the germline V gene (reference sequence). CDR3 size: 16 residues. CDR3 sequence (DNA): TGTGCCAGCAGCCTCTCCCCGAGGCAGGGAACCTACGAGCAGTACTTC. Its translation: CASSLSPRQGTYEQYF.

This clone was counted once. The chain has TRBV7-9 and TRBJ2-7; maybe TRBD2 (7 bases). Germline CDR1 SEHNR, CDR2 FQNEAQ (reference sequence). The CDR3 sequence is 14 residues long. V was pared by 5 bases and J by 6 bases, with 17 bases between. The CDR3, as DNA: TGTGCCAGCAGCATTACGTTGGGGGGGCTCGAGCAGTACTTC. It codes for CASSITLGGLEQYF. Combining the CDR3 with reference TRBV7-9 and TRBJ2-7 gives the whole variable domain DTGVSQNPRHKITKRGQNVTFRCDPISEHNRLYWYRQTLGQGPEFLTYFQNEAQLEKSRLLSDRFSAERPKGSFSTLEIQRTEQGDSAMYLCASSITLGGLEQYFGPGTRLTVT.

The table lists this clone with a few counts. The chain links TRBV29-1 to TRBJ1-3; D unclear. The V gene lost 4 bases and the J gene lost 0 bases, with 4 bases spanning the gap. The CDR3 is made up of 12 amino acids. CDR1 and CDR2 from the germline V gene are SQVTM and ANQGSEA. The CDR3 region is CSVAHSGNTIYF. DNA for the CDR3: TGCAGCGTTGCACACTCTGGAAACACCATATATTTT.

CDR3 coding DNA: TGTGCCAGCAGCCTCCAGACCGGGGAGCTGTTTTTT. Protein: CASSLQTGELFF. The chain joins TRBV9 to TRBJ2-2; D is uncertain. Looked up from germline, CDR1 is SGDLS and CDR2 is YYNGEE. V was cut by 4 bases and J by 5 bases, with 6 bases left in between. There are 12 residues in the CDR3. The full variable domain, rest sourced from reference TRBV9 and TRBJ2-2, is DSGVTQTPKHLITATGQRVTLRCSPRSGDLSVYWYQQSLDQGLQFLIQYYNGEERAKGNILERFSAQQFPDLHSELNLSSLELGDSALYFCASSLQTGELFFGEGSRLTVL.

Here the CDR3 DNA reads TGTGCCAGCAGAGGACAGGGCCGCTCCTACAATGAGCAGTTCTTC. Residues: CASRGQGRSYNEQFF. The chain carries TRBV2 and TRBJ2-1; the match to TRBD1 covers 8 bases. Germline-derived CDR1 and CDR2 are SNHLY and FYNNEI. CDR3 length: 15 residues. The V segment lost 6 bases and the J segment 0 bases; nucleotides outside the gene matches: 4.

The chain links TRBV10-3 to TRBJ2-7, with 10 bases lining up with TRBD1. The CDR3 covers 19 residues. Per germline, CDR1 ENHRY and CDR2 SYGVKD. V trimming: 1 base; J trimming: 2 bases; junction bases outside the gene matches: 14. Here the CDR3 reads CAISEFPGQGPHRTYEQYF. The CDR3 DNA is TGTGCCATCAGTGAGTTCCCGGGACAGGGGCCACATCGTACCTACGAGCAGTACTTC.

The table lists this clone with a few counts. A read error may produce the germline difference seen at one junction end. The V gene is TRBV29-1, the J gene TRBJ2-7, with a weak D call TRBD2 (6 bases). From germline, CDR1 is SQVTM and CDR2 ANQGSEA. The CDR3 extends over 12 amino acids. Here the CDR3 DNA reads TGCAGTGTTGGGAGGTCGGCCTACGAGCAGTACTTC. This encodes CSVGRSAYEQYF.

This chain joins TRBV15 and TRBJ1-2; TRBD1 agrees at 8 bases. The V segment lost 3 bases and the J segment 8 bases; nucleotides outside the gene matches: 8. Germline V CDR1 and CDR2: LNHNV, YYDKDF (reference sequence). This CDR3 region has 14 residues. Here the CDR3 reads CATSRGTGGRGYTF. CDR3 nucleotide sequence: TGTGCCACCAGCAGGGGAACAGGGGGGAGAGGCTACACCTTC. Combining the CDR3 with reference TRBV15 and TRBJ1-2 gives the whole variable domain DAMVIQNPRYQVTQFGKPVTLSCSQTLNHNVMYWYQQKSSQAPKLLFHYYDKDFNNEADTPDNFQSRRPNTSFCFLDIRSPGLGDTAMYLCATSRGTGGRGYTFGSGTRLTVV.

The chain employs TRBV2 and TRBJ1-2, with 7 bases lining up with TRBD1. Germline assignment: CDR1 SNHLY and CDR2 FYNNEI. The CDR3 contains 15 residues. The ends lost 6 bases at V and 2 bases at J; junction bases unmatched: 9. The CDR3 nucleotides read TGTGCCAGCAGGCTCCCCGGGACAGTGAACTATGGCTACACCTTC. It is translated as CASRLPGTVNYGYTF.

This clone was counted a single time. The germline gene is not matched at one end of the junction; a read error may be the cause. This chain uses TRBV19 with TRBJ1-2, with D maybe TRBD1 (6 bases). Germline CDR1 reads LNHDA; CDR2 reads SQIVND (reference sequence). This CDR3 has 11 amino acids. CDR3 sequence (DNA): TGTGCCAGTAGTATTGGAGGACAGACGAACTTC. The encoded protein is CASSIGGQTNF.

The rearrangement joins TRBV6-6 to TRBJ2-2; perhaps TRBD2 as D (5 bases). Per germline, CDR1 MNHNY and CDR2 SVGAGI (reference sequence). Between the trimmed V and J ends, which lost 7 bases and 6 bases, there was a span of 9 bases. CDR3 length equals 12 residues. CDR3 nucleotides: TGTGCCAGCACCGGGGTCGCCGGGGAGCTGTTTTTT. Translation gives CASTGVAGELFF.

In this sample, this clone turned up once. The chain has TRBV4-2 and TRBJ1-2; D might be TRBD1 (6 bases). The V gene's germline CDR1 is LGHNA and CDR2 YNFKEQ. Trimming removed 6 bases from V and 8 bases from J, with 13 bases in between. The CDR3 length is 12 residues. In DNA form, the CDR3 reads TGTGCCAGCAGGCCGCCAGGGGAGGGCTACACCTTC. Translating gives CASRPPGEGYTF.

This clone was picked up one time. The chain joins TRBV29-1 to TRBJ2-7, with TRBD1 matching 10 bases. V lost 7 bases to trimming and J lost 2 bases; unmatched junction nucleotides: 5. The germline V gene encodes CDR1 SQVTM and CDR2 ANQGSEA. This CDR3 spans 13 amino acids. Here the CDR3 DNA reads TGCAGCGCCCGACAGGGGGCAACCTACGAGCAGTACTTC. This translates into CSARQGATYEQYF.

CDR3: CASRSDRAQGYTF. The CDR3 DNA reads TGTGCCAGTCGGTCGGACAGGGCCCAGGGCTACACCTTC. This rearrangement joins TRBV19 to TRBJ1-2; 8 nucleotides match TRBD1. J gave up 8 bases and V 8 bases, and 10 bases lay outside the gene matches. Per the germline V gene, CDR1 is LNHDA and CDR2 is SQIVND (reference sequence). The CDR3 has 13 amino acids.

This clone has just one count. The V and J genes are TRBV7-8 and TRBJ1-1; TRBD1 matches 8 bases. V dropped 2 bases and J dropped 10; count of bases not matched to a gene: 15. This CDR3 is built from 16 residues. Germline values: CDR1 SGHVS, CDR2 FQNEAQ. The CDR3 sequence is CASSLFPASDRGSAFF. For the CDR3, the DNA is TGTGCCAGCAGCTTATTTCCCGCCTCAGACAGGGGTTCAGCTTTCTTT.

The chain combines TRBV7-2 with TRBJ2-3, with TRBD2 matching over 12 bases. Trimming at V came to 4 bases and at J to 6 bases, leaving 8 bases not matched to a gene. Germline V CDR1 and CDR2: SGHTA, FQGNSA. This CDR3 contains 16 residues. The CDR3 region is CASSSKLAGGRDTQYF. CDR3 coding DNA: TGTGCCAGCAGCTCGAAACTAGCGGGAGGACGTGATACGCAGTATTTT.

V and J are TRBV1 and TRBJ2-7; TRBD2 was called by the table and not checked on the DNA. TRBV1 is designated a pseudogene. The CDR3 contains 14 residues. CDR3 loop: CTSSHASGRYEQYF. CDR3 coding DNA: TGCACCAGCAGCCACGCTAGCGGGCGGTACGAGCAGTACTTC.

CDR3 DNA sequence: TGCAGCGTTGGGCCTCCAGGGGGCTCTGGAAACACCATATATTTT. This encodes CSVGPPGGSGNTIYF. This chain links TRBV29-1 with TRBJ1-3; 7 nucleotides match TRBD1. The CDR3 extends over 15 amino acids. Trimming took 4 bases from V and 0 from J; bases not matched to a gene: 6. Germline lookup yields CDR1 SQVTM and CDR2 ANQGSEA.